A selection of T cell receptor beta chains follows, all from one sample in a study of cytomegalovirus exposure and HLA in healthy donors. Only in-frame clones appear in the TCRdb table, and some are missing; sequencing was by immunoSEQ multiplex PCR. In the table there are about 64,000 clones, over 70% of which are singletons. The sample was PBMCs. Receptor source: a male donor in good health and CMV-seropositive. CDR3s leave out the opening cysteine and the closing phenylalanine or tryptophan. A D gene is named only where the DNA matches it firmly.

D gene,V gene,CDR3 protein
TRBD2,TRBV5-4,ASSVGLANHEQY
.,TRBV18,ASSPREWRTEAF
.,TRBV7-9,ASSESGTLSNQPQH
.,TRBV28,ASSSFYEQY
.,TRBV27,ASSLQGGITEAF
.,TRBV29-1,SVDQGGDGYT
TRBD1,TRBV7-2,ASSLAGTGGGSNYGYT
.,TRBV21-1,ARALLQGNTGELF
TRBD2,TRBV4-2,ASSHVLAESSYEQY
.,TRBV19,ASSLRAEQIYEQY
.,TRBV7-9,ASSPPANEYEQY